This T cell receptor beta chain was obtained from a study of post-analysis software for immune sequencing data. The ends were cut back, 1 base at V and 4 bases at J, with 13 bases in the middle. The CDR3 extends over 15 amino acids. In germline, CDR1 is SGHVS, CDR2 FNYEAQ. Findings and caveats of the study: In patients, TRBV5-6, TRBV5-1 and TRBV20-1 belonged to roughly 5 TRBV segments found more frequently than in controls.

The TCR beta cDNA libraries carried unique molecular identifiers. TCRdb reprocessed the PCR reads via MiXCR and lists one record per CDR3 protein. The repertoire includes 350,000 to 500,000 distinct CDR3 sequences, approximately 42% of them detected once, and less than 10% sits in the top ten. On this clonotype: What it binds is not known.

This clonotype originated in a girl between 2 and 10 years old with multiple sclerosis. Specimen: blood. J is TRBJ2-5 and V is TRBV7-6; D is possibly TRBD1 or TRBD2 (6 bases each). The CDR3 coding sequence is TGTGCCAGCAGCTTAGGGGGGGCCAAGGGAGAGACCCAGTACTTC. As protein: CASSLGGAKGETQYF.